The sequence of this TCR beta chain was determined in a study of control samples from healthy donors and cancer patients. This CDR3 has 18 amino acids. The V end lost 0 bases, the J end lost 6 bases, and 25 bases lay between the germline ends. The germline CDR1 and CDR2 sequences are SGHRS and YFSETQ. The assay was immunoSEQ multiplex PCR, and TCRdb's table has in-frame clones only and misses some. The clone table shows some 190,000 clones, with the ten largest holding around 2%. The J gene is TRBJ2-7, the V gene TRBV5-1, with a tentative D call TRBD1 (6 bases). The TCR was taken from a young woman in good health. The specimen was blood. CDR3 residues: CASSLGLSVRGRLGEQYF. The CDR3 region has the DNA TGCGCCAGCAGCTTGGGCCTGAGTGTCAGGGGAAGATTAGGCGAGCAGTACTTC.